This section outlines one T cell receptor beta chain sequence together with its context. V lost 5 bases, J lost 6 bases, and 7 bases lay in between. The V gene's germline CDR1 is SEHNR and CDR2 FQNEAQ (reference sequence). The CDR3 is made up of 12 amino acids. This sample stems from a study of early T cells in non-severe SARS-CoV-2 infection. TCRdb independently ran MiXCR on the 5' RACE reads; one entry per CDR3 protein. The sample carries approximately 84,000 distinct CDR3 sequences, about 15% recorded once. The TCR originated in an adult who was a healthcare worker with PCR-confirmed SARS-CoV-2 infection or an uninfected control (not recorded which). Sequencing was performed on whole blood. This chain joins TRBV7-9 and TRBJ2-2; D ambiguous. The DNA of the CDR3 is TGTGCCAGCAGCGCAAGGGCCGGGGAGCTGTTTTTT. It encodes CASSARAGELFF.